The T cell receptor beta chain described here comes from a study of beta chain features in type 1 diabetes. V lost 3 bases and J 5 bases, leaving 11 bases between the germline ends. Per germline, CDR1 SGHTA and CDR2 FQGNSA. The CDR3 spans 14 residues. General study points: The cDNA sequencing approach could over-represent high-TCR-expressing cells.

On this clone itself: Its antigen is not known.

TCRB transcripts that were expressed got sequenced, as all of the isolated RNA had been reverse transcribed. Using immunoSEQ multiplex PCR, the repertoire was profiled, and TCRdb retains in-frame clones only, with some absent. Of roughly 350,000 clones listed, 11% were seen once; the top ten hold 0.015% to 0.02%. This TCR was recovered from a woman under 40 in good health. The chain combines TRBV7-2 with TRBJ2-1, with D perhaps TRBD1 (6 bases). Sequencing was carried out using naive CD4+ T cells from blood. The CDR3 nucleotides are TGTGCCAGCAGCTTCGGACAGATAGACAATGAGCAGTTCTTC. Protein: CASSFGQIDNEQFF.